The 32 T cell receptor beta chains in this list originate from one sample, sequenced in a study of T cell clonotyping in hematopoietic cell transplantation. Time point specified: recipient sample about 28 days before transplant, after cytoreduction. The method was immunoSEQ multiplex PCR; TCRdb's version includes in-frame clones alone and lacks a portion of them. Counted here are about 5,100 clones, around 32% occurring once; the ten biggest clones make up approximately 16%. This specimen was peripheral blood mononuclear cells, taken before stem cell transplant. These TCRs come from a man aged 50 to 60 with myelofibrosis. Some clones in this sample may be carry-over from other donors' samples.

The V gene is TRBV30, the J gene TRBJ1-5; perhaps TRBD1 as D (5 bases). This CDR3 is 14 amino acids long. V lost 5 bases, J lost 4 bases, and 15 bases lay in between. The germline gives CDR1 GTSNPN, CDR2 SVGIG (reference sequence). The CDR3 here is CAWGGPGSNQPQHF. The CDR3 nucleotides read TGTGCCTGGGGGGGACCGGGGAGTAATCAGCCCCAGCATTTT. Full variable domain (rest looked up from reference TRBV30 and TRBJ1-5): SQTIHQWPATLVQPVGSPLSLECTVEGTSNPNLYWYRQAAGRGLQLLFYSVGIGQISSEVPQNLSASRPQDRQFILSSKKLLLSDSGFYLCAWGGPGSNQPQHFGDGTRLSIL.

This clone was seen only a few times. The V and J genes are TRBV25-1 and TRBJ2-1, with a weak D call TRBD2 (5 bases). The CDR3 extends over 13 amino acids. Trimming left V 8 bases short and J 3 bases short, with 11 bases between. Germline V gene lookup returns CDR1 MGHDK and CDR2 SYGVNS. CDR3 DNA: TGTGCCAGCTCTAGAGGAGGCTACAATGAGCAGTTCTTC. Its translation is CASSRGGYNEQFF. The full variable domain, its missing parts supplied by reference TRBV25-1 and TRBJ2-1, is EADIYQTPRYLVIGTGKKITLECSQTMGHDKMYWYQQDPGMELHLIHYSYGVNSTEKGDLSSESTVSRIRTEHFPLTLESARPSHTSQYLCASSRGGYNEQFFGPGTRLTVL.

J is TRBJ1-1 and V is TRBV30, with no clear D. V lost 2 bases and J 1 base, leaving 8 bases between the germline ends. The V gene's germline CDR1 is GTSNPN and CDR2 SVGIG (reference sequence). The CDR3 consists of 13 residues. The CDR3 protein is CAWSQTSNTEAFF. The CDR3 region has the DNA TGTGCCTGGAGTCAAACTTCGAACACTGAAGCTTTCTTT. Supplemented by reference TRBV30 and TRBJ1-1, the full variable domain reads SQTIHQWPATLVQPVGSPLSLECTVEGTSNPNLYWYRQAAGRGLQLLFYSVGIGQISSEVPQNLSASRPQDRQFILSSKKLLLSDSGFYLCAWSQTSNTEAFFGQGTRLTVV.

V gene TRBV30 combines with J gene TRBJ2-7; D is ambiguous. Trimming cost V 3 bases and J 0 bases, with 18 bases left between them. The germline V gene has CDR1 GTSNPN and CDR2 SVGIG (reference sequence). The CDR3 spans 16 residues. CDR3 coding DNA: TGTGCCTGGAGCGAAATGCGGTATATCAACTCCTACGAGCAGTACTTC. Amino acids: CAWSEMRYINSYEQYF.

The rearrangement joins TRBV6-6 to TRBJ2-7; TRBD1 matches at 7 bases. Unmatched junction bases numbered 5, after V lost 3 bases and J lost 0 bases. In germline, CDR1 is MNHNY, CDR2 SVGAGI (reference sequence). The CDR3 covers 15 residues. The CDR3 sequence: CASSYSRDSSYEQYF. The CDR3 DNA follows: TGTGCCAGCAGTTATTCTCGGGACAGCTCCTACGAGCAGTACTTC.

This chain joins TRBV20-1 and TRBJ2-5; D may be TRBD2 (5 bases). The V end was cut by 6 bases, the J end by 7 bases, with 9 bases between. Per germline, CDR1 DFQATT and CDR2 SNEGSKA (reference sequence). CDR3 length: 10 residues. CDR3 in amino acids: CSAWAGTQYF. CDR3 nucleotides: TGCAGTGCCTGGGCGGGGACCCAGTACTTC.

The V gene is TRBV5-6, the J gene TRBJ2-3, with D perhaps TRBD1 (6 bases). Per the germline V gene, CDR1 is SGHDT and CDR2 is YYEEEE. There are 15 residues in the CDR3. Trimming pared 1 base from V and 2 bases from J, leaving 11 bases between. CDR3 in DNA: TGTGCCAGCAGCTTGAGGGGGTACATCACAGATACGCAGTATTTT. It codes for CASSLRGYITDTQYF. Full variable domain (remainder filled in from reference TRBV5-6 and TRBJ2-3): DAGVTQSPTHLIKTRGQQVTLRCSPKSGHDTVSWYQQALGQGPQFIFQYYEEEERQRGNFPDRFSGHQFPNYSSELNVNALLLGDSALYLCASSLRGYITDTQYFGPGTRLTVL.

The chain joins TRBV25-1 to TRBJ2-1, with 12 bases that match TRBD1. The CDR3 consists of 15 residues. The V and J ends lost 5 bases and 8 bases, in that order; junction bases with no gene match: 7. Germline CDR1 MGHDK, CDR2 SYGVNS. The CDR3 spells CASSHRDRGQYEQFF. The CDR3, as DNA: TGTGCCAGCAGTCACCGGGACAGGGGGCAATATGAGCAGTTCTTC.

This sequence joins TRBV6-5 and TRBJ1-5, with 8 bases aligning to TRBD1. Trimming at V came to 4 bases and at J to 4 bases, leaving 9 bases not matched to a gene. The germline V gene has CDR1 MNHEY and CDR2 SVGAGI. The CDR3 loop spans 16 amino acids. The CDR3: CASSSLDREVNQPQHF. CDR3 bases: TGTGCCAGCAGTTCCTTGGACAGGGAAGTTAATCAGCCCCAGCATTTT.

The genes are TRBV30 and TRBJ1-1, with D unresolved. The V end was cut by 5 bases, the J end by 4 bases, with 5 bases between. This CDR3 has 10 amino acids. CDR1 and CDR2 from the germline V gene are GTSNPN and SVGIG (reference sequence). The CDR3 protein is CAWGFTEAFF. CDR3 nucleotides: TGTGCCTGGGGGTTCACTGAAGCTTTCTTT.

V is TRBV30 and J is TRBJ1-2, with D maybe TRBD1 (5 bases). CDR3 length: 14 residues. V was clipped by 3 bases and J by 2 bases, with 13 bases between them. CDR1 and CDR2 from the germline V gene are GTSNPN and SVGIG (reference sequence). Here the CDR3 reads CAWRGTASNYGYTF. For the CDR3, the DNA is TGTGCCTGGAGGGGGACCGCCTCAAACTATGGCTACACCTTC.

This chain uses TRBV4-2 with TRBJ1-2; TRBD1 matches at 8 bases. The CDR3 is made up of 15 amino acids. V shed 6 bases and J 2 bases; nucleotides not matched to a gene: 8. From germline, CDR1 is LGHNA and CDR2 YNFKEQ. CDR3 nucleotide sequence: TGTGCCAGCAGTCAATGGGGACAGGTCAACTATGGCTACACCTTC. Residues: CASSQWGQVNYGYTF.

The CDR3 loop is CSARGQVDQYF. CDR3 bases: TGCAGTGCTAGAGGGCAAGTTGACCAGTACTTC. The chain combines TRBV20-1 with TRBJ2-5; D call uncertain. V shed 1 base and J shed 10 bases, with 10 bases lying between them. Per the germline V gene, CDR1 is DFQATT and CDR2 is SNEGSKA (reference sequence). The CDR3 runs 11 residues.

The rearrangement uses TRBV30 and TRBJ1-3; D unresolved. This CDR3 is 13 amino acids long. CDR1 is GTSNPN and CDR2 is SVGIG in the germline V gene (reference sequence). The ends were cut back, 2 bases at V and 8 bases at J, with 13 bases in the middle. Written as DNA, the CDR3 is TGTGCCTGGAGTCTGACTCAAAGGGACACCATATATTTT. Its translation is CAWSLTQRDTIYF.

This clone turned up a few times. The chain employs TRBV30 and TRBJ1-6; D gene ambiguous. Per the germline V gene, CDR1 is GTSNPN and CDR2 is SVGIG (reference sequence). V dropped 0 bases and J dropped 0 bases, with 6 bases sitting between them. The CDR3 has 15 residues. The chain's CDR3 is CAWSVRSSYNSPLHF. Here the CDR3 DNA reads TGTGCCTGGAGTGTTAGGAGCTCCTATAATTCACCCCTCCACTTT.

This clone was observed a handful of times. The chain employs TRBV29-1 and TRBJ2-7, with D possibly TRBD2 on 5 matching bases. From germline, CDR1 is SQVTM and CDR2 ANQGSEA. The V gene lost 7 bases and the J gene lost 2 bases, with 21 bases spanning the gap. The CDR3 runs to 15 residues. The CDR3 nucleotides read TGCAGCGCGGACTCCGGGGAGACGAACCCCTACGAGCAGTACTTC. Its translation is CSADSGETNPYEQYF.

The chain joins TRBV7-2 to TRBJ1-1; D call uncertain. The V gene lost 5 bases and the J gene lost 3 bases, with 13 bases spanning the gap. The CDR3 spans 14 residues. The germline V gene encodes CDR1 SGHTA and CDR2 FQGNSA. This CDR3 reads CASSTRGRDTEAFF. The DNA of the CDR3 is TGTGCCAGCAGCACACGAGGGAGGGACACTGAAGCTTTCTTT.

Here the CDR3 DNA reads TGTGCCTGGAGCAGGGCGTCTCTGGGAGAGACCCAGTACTTC. Amino acids: CAWSRASLGETQYF. The gene calls are TRBV30 and TRBJ2-5; D is possibly TRBD1 (5 bases). Trimming left V 3 bases short and J 4 bases short, with 15 bases between. This CDR3 spans 14 amino acids. CDR1 is GTSNPN, CDR2 SVGIG, per germline (reference sequence). Filled out from reference TRBV30 and TRBJ2-5, the complete variable domain reads SQTIHQWPATLVQPVGSPLSLECTVEGTSNPNLYWYRQAAGRGLQLLFYSVGIGQISSEVPQNLSASRPQDRQFILSSKKLLLSDSGFYLCAWSRASLGETQYFGPGTRLLVL.

The gene calls are TRBV6-6 and TRBJ1-2; D is uncertain. The V end lost 6 bases, the J end lost 0 bases, and 8 bases lay between the germline ends. CDR1 is MNHNY and CDR2 is SVGAGI in the germline V gene (reference sequence). This CDR3 comprises 13 residues. CDR3: CASRDVANYGYTF. DNA for the CDR3: TGTGCCAGCAGGGACGTAGCTAACTATGGCTACACCTTC.

As regards this clone: The junction shows a germline mismatch at one end, possibly a read error. The chain is built from TRBV6-5 and TRBJ1-5; D is unclear. The CDR3 consists of 14 residues. Germline V gene sequence: CDR1 MNHEY, CDR2 SVGAGI. CDR3 DNA sequence: TGTGCCAGCAGTTTCACGGTTAGCAATCAGCCCCAGCACTTT. Translated, it gives CASSFTVSNQPQHF.

The chain links TRBV2 to TRBJ1-1; 7 nucleotides agree with TRBD1. The V and J ends lost 6 bases and 8 bases, in that order; junction bases with no gene match: 3. This CDR3 has 11 residues. CDR1 and CDR2 (germline): SNHLY, FYNNEI. The CDR3 is CASRLQGEAFF. The CDR3 DNA follows: TGTGCCAGCAGGTTACAGGGGGAAGCTTTCTTT. Full variable domain (missing parts from reference TRBV2 and TRBJ1-1): EPEVTQTPSHQVTQMGQEVILRCVPISNHLYFYWYRQILGQKVEFLVSFYNNEISEKSEIFDDQFSVERPDGSNFTLKIRSTKLEDSAMYFCASRLQGEAFFGQGTRLTVV.

J is TRBJ2-3 and V is TRBV5-6; D remains unclear. The CDR3 spans 13 residues. Germline values: CDR1 SGHDT, CDR2 YYEEEE. The V gene lost 4 bases and the J gene lost 3 bases, with 9 bases spanning the gap. The CDR3 nucleotides read TGTGCCAGCAGCCTACCGGCGACAGATACGCAGTATTTT. This codes for CASSLPATDTQYF.

The rearrangement links TRBV6-5 to TRBJ2-7; TRBD1 matches at 9 bases. Trimming at V came to 6 bases and at J to 2 bases, leaving 5 bases not matched to a gene. Looked up from germline, CDR1 is MNHEY and CDR2 is SVGAGI. CDR3 length equals 14 residues. CDR3 sequence (DNA): TGTGCCAGCAGCGACCGGGACAGGGCCTACGAGCAGTACTTC. It yields the protein CASSDRDRAYEQYF.

V is TRBV5-6 and J is TRBJ1-2; D might be TRBD1 (5 bases). The ends were cut back, 1 base at V and 2 bases at J, with 12 bases in the middle. This CDR3 has 15 residues. The germline CDR1 and CDR2 sequences are SGHDT and YYEEEE. CDR3 sequence reads: CASSLRGVLNYGYTF. As DNA, the CDR3 is TGTGCCAGCAGCTTGCGAGGGGTTCTAAACTATGGCTACACCTTC.

In this sample, this clone turned up a few times. The CDR3 spells CASLQGINQPQHF. In nucleotides, the CDR3 is TGTGCCAGCTTACAGGGGATCAATCAGCCCCAGCATTTT. V is TRBV6-6 and J is TRBJ1-5; 7 bases fit TRBD1. Germline lookup yields CDR1 MNHNY and CDR2 SVGAGI (reference sequence). The CDR3 totals 13 residues. V shed 8 bases, J shed 3 bases, and the junction held 4 bases outside the gene matches.

This clone was seen just once. The chain employs TRBV30 and TRBJ1-5; D is perhaps TRBD1 (6 bases). The CDR3 contains 14 residues. Germline values: CDR1 GTSNPN, CDR2 SVGIG (reference sequence). V lost 0 bases and J 9 bases, leaving 15 bases between the germline ends. As DNA, the CDR3 is TGTGCCTGGAGTGTGCAGGGGTCCGGGCGGCCCCAGCATTTT. This sequence encodes CAWSVQGSGRPQHF.

The chain recombines TRBV30 with TRBJ2-5; TRBD2 is a possible D gene (6 bases). Germline V gene data show CDR1 as GTSNPN and CDR2 as SVGIG (reference sequence). V dropped 4 bases and J dropped 0 bases, with 15 bases sitting between them. CDR3 size: 15 residues. The CDR3 nucleotides are TGTGCCTGGACCGGGAGCCGGGGAAACCAAGAGACCCAGTACTTC. This encodes CAWTGSRGNQETQYF.

In its sample, this clone is medium-sized. The genes are TRBV6-5 and TRBJ2-1; TRBD2 matches at 8 bases. The CDR3 has 14 residues. Per germline, CDR1 MNHEY and CDR2 SVGAGI. J lost 8 bases, V lost 2 bases, and 5 bases had no gene match. As DNA, the CDR3 is TGTGCCAGCAGTTACAAGCGGGAGAGCCATGAGCAGTTCTTC. This codes for CASSYKRESHEQFF.

The chain links TRBV9 to TRBJ1-2; D gene unclear. Trimming cost V 4 bases and J 4 bases, with 14 bases left between them. CDR3 length: 14 amino acids. CDR1 and CDR2 (germline): SGDLS, YYNGEE. Here the CDR3 DNA reads TGTGCCAGCAGCACCCCGGAGGGATTCTATGGCTACACCTTC. As protein: CASSTPEGFYGYTF.

The chain has TRBV13 and TRBJ1-6, with D possibly matching TRBD1 (6 bases). Per the germline V gene, CDR1 is PRHDT and CDR2 is FYEKMQ (reference sequence). The CDR3 loop spans 17 amino acids. The V end lost 5 bases, the J end lost 11 bases, and 25 bases lay between the germline ends. The CDR3 DNA reads TGTGCCAGCAGCCTCTCATACGTACAGGGCGTTAGAACACCCCTCCACTTT. Protein product: CASSLSYVQGVRTPLHF.

This clone showed up just a few times. The gene calls are TRBV11-2 and TRBJ1-1; D uncertain. Germline V CDR1 and CDR2: SGHAT, FQNNGV. Deletions cut 2 bases from V and 0 bases from J, with 10 bases between. The CDR3 length is 15 residues. DNA for the CDR3: TGTGCCAGCAGCTTATTGGGGTTAATGAACACTGAAGCTTTCTTT. Its translation is CASSLLGLMNTEAFF.

This clone showed up just a few times. The V gene is TRBV6-1, the J gene TRBJ2-7; no clear D gene. CDR1 and CDR2 from the germline V gene are MNHNS and SASEGT. Trimming took off 5 bases at V and 9 bases at J, with 14 bases between the two ends. The CDR3 is 12 amino acids. In DNA, the CDR3 is TGTGCCAGCAGTCCCAGTTCACTGGGGCAGTACTTC. It is translated as CASSPSSLGQYF.